This T cell receptor (beta chain) emerged from a study of cytomegalovirus exposure and HLA in healthy donors. Regarding the study as a whole: The dataset shows that most TCR sequences were rare, while some public TCRs occurred in many donors.

Per the germline V gene, CDR1 is MDHEN and CDR2 is SYDVKM. The germline V and J ends were trimmed by 5 bases and 5 bases, with 6 bases remaining between them. This CDR3 is built from 11 residues. For this clone: As yet, its antigen is unknown.

The study ran its PCR with 60 Vbeta and 13 Jbeta primers. Sequencing was performed with immunoSEQ multiplex PCR; in TCRdb, only in-frame clones are kept and a portion is missing. This sample yields roughly 100,000 clones, of which around 75% are seen a single time; roughly 1.9% belongs to the top ten. The sample consisted of PBMCs. The clonotype originates from a man aged 25 to 40 in good health and CMV-seronegative. The V and J genes are TRBV28 and TRBJ1-2; tentative D call: TRBD1 (6 bases). CDR3 sequence reads: CASSQGYGYTF. The CDR3 DNA sequence: TGTGCCAGCAGTCAGGGGTATGGCTACACCTTC.